This T cell receptor beta chain was documented in a study of blood T cell repertoires in COVID-19. Background on the study: Sample material is recorded as cDNA or gDNA derived from T cells, B-cell-depleted T cells, or PBMCs.

Per the authors' pipeline: Amplification with reference gene primers provided the estimates of nucleated cell counts. Using immunoSEQ multiplex PCR, the repertoire was profiled, and TCRdb retains in-frame clones only, with some absent. V, J and clone size are those of that table, while D and trimming were read from the DNA. The sample holds about 180,000 clones, approximately 89% seen once. Cohort allocation depended upon clinical history that participants reported. Recovery meant two consecutive negative NP/OP PCR tests, professional clearance, or resolved symptoms. The sample holds one count of this clone. Material: PBMCs or T cells enriched from blood (not recorded which). The TCR was taken from a man aged 35 to 55 who had recovered from COVID-19.

The CDR3 loop reads CASSPNRAGYTF. The CDR3 coding sequence is TGTGCCAGCAGTCCCAACAGAGCAGGCTACACCTTC. V is TRBV28 and J is TRBJ1-2; unclear D gene. Trimming cost V 5 bases and J 8 bases, with 12 bases left between them. Germline CDR1 is MDHEN and CDR2 is SYDVKM. This CDR3 is 12 amino acids long.